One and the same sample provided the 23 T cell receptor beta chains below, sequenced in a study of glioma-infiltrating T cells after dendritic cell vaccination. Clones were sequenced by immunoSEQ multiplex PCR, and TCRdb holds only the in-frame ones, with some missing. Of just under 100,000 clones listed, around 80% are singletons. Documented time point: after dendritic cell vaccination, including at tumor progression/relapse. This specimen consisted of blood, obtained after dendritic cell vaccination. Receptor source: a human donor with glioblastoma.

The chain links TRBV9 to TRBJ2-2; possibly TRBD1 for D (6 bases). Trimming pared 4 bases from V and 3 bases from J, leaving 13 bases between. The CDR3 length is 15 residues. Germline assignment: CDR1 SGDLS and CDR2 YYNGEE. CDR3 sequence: CASSLTRGYTGELFF. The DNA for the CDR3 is TGTGCCAGCAGCCTTACGAGGGGGTACACCGGGGAGCTGTTTTTT.

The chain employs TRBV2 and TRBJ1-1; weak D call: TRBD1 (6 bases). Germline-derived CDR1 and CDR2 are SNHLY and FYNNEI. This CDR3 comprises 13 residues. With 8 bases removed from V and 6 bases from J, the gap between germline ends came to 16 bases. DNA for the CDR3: TGTGCCAGCGAGTTCGTTGGGGGCTCTGAAGCTTTCTTT. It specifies CASEFVGGSEAFF.

The CDR3 DNA reads as TGTGCCACCAGCAGGGAGGACAGGGGATATGGCTACACCTTC. Protein sequence: CATSREDRGYGYTF. This chain links TRBV15 with TRBJ1-2, with 9 bases that match TRBD1. The CDR3 totals 14 residues. The V segment lost 3 bases and the J segment 5 bases; nucleotides outside the gene matches: 4. Germline CDR1 and CDR2: LNHNV and YYDKDF (reference sequence).

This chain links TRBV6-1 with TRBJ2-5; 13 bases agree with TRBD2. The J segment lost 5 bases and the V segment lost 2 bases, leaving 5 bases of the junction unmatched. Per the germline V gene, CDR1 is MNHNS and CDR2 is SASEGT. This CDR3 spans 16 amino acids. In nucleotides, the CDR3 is TGTGCCAGCAGTGAACGACTAGCGGGAGGAATGGAGACCCAGTACTTC. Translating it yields CASSERLAGGMETQYF.

Here the CDR3 reads CASLNLNTGELFF. The CDR3, as DNA: TGTGCCAGCCTCAACTTGAACACCGGGGAGCTGTTTTTT. The chain employs TRBV7-9 and TRBJ2-2; D remains ambiguous. CDR3 size: 13 residues. V gave up 8 bases and J gave up 1 base, with 8 bases separating them. Germline values: CDR1 SEHNR, CDR2 FQNEAQ (reference sequence).

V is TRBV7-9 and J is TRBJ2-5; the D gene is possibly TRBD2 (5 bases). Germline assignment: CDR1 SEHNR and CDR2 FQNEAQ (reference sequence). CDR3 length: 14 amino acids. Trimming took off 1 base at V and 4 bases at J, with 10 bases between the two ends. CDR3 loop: CASSLGGFRETQYF. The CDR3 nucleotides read TGTGCCAGCAGCTTAGGAGGGTTTAGAGAGACCCAGTACTTC.

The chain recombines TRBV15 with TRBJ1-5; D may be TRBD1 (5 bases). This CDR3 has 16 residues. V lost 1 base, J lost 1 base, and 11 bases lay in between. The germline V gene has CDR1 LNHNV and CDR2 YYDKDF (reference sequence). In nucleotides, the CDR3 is TGTGCCACCAGCAGAGGAATATCAGGGAGCAATCAGCCCCAGCATTTT. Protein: CATSRGISGSNQPQHF.

The CDR3 region is CASSSGRSFETQYF. The DNA of the CDR3 is TGTGCCAGCAGTTCTGGTCGGAGTTTCGAGACCCAGTACTTC. This sequence joins TRBV27 and TRBJ2-5; D is unclear. V was cut by 4 bases and J by 5 bases, with 14 bases left in between. The CDR3 length is 14 residues. Germline V gives CDR1 MNHEY, CDR2 SMNVEV (reference sequence).

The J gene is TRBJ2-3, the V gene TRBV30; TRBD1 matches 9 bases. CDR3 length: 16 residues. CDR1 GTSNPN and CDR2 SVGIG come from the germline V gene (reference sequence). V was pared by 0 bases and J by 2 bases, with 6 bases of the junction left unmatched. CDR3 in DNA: TGTGCCTGGAGTGTATCGGGACAGGGTTCCACAGATACGCAGTATTTT. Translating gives CAWSVSGQGSTDTQYF.

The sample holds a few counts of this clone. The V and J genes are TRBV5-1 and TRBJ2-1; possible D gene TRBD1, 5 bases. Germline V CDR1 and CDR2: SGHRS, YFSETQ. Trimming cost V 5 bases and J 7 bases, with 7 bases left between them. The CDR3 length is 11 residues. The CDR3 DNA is TGCGCCAGCAGAGGGGAAAATGAGCAGTTCTTC. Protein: CASRGENEQFF.

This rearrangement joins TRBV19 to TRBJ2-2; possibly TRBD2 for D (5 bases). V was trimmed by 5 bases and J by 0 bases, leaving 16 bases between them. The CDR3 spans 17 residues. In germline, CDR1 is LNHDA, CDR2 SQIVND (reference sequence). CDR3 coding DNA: TGTGCCAGTAGTCCGGGAACTGGCCTAGCGAACACCGGGGAGCTGTTTTTT. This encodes CASSPGTGLANTGELFF.

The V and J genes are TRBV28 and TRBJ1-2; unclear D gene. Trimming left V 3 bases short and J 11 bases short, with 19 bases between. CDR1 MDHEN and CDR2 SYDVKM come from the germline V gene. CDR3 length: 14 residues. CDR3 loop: CASSLLSKKGEYTF. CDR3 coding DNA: TGTGCCAGCAGTTTGCTTAGCAAAAAGGGAGAGTACACCTTC.

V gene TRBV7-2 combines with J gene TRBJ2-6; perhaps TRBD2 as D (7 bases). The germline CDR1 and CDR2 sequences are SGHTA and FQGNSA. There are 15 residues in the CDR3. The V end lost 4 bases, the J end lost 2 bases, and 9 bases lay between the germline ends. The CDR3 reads CASSSGGAGANVLTF. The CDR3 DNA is TGTGCCAGCAGCTCGGGGGGCGCTGGGGCCAACGTCCTGACTTTC.

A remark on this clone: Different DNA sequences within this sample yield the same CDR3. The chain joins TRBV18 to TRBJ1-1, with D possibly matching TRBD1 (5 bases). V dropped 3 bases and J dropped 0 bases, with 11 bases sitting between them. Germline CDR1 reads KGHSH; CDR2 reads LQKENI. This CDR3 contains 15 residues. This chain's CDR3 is CASSPRTGMNTEAFF. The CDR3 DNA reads TGTGCCAGCTCACCGAGAACAGGAATGAACACTGAAGCTTTCTTT. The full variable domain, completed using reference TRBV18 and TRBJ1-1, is NAGVMQNPRHLVRRRGQEARLRCSPMKGHSHVYWYRQLPEEGLKFMVYLQKENIIDESGMPKERFSAEFPKEGPSILRIQQVVRGDSAAYFCASSPRTGMNTEAFFGQGTRLTVV.

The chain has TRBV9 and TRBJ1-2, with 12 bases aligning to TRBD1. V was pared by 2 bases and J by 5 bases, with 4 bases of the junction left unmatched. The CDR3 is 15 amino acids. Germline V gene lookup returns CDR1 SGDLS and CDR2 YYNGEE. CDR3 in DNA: TGTGCCAGCAGCGTGGGACAGGGGGCAGGTTATGGCTACACCTTC. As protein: CASSVGQGAGYGYTF.

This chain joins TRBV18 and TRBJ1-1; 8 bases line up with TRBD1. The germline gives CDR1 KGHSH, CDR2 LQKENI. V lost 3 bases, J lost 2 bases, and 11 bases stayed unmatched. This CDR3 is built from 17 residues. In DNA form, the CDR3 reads TGTGCCAGCTCACCCCGAATAACGACAGGGGAAAACACTGAAGCTTTCTTT. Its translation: CASSPRITTGENTEAFF.

The CDR3 spells CASSWGQLQETQYF. The CDR3 nucleotides are TGTGCCAGCAGCTGGGGACAGCTCCAAGAGACCCAGTACTTC. The rearrangement links TRBV7-6 to TRBJ2-5, with 7 bases lining up with TRBD1. CDR1 and CDR2 (germline): SGHVS, FNYEAQ. V dropped 4 bases and J dropped 1; count of bases not matched to a gene: 3. The CDR3 sequence is 14 residues long.

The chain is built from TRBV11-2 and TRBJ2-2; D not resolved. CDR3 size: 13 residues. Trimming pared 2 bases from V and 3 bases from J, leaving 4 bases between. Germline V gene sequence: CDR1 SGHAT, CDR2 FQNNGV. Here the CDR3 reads CASSLLYTGELFF. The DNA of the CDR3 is TGTGCCAGCAGCTTACTCTACACCGGGGAGCTGTTTTTT.

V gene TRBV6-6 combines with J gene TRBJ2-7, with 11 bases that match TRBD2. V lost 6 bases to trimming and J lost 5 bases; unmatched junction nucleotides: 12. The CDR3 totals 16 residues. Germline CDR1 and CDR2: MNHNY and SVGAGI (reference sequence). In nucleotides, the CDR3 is TGTGCCAGCAGCGACCAAAGTAGCGGGAGGGCCCACGAGCAGTACTTC. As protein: CASSDQSSGRAHEQYF.

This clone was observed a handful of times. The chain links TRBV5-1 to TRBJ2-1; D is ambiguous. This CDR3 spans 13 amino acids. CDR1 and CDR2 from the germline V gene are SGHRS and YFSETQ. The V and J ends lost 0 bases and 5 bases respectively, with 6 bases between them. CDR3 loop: CASSLGADNEQFF. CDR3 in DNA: TGCGCCAGCAGCTTGGGGGCCGACAATGAGCAGTTCTTC.

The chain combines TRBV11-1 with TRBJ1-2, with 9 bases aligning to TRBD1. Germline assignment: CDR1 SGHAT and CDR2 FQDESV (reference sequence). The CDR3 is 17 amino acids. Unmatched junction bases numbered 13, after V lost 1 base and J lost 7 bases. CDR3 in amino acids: CASSLVGREQGAAGYTF. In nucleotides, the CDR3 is TGTGCCAGCAGCTTAGTCGGACGAGAACAGGGGGCGGCTGGCTACACCTTC.

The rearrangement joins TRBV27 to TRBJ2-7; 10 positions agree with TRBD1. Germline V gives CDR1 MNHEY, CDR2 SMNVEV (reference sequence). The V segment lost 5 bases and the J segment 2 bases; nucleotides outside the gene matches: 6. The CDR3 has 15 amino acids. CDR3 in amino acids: CASSASGTGAYEQYF. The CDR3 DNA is TGTGCCAGCAGTGCATCCGGGACAGGGGCCTACGAGCAGTACTTC.

The CDR3 nucleotides read TGTGCCAGCAGCGCACGACAGCCTACCACTGAAGCTTTCTTT. Amino acids: CASSARQPTTEAFF. The V gene is TRBV28, the J gene TRBJ1-1, with D possibly TRBD1 on 5 matching bases. The ends were cut back, 6 bases at V and 4 bases at J, with 15 bases in the middle. The CDR3 loop spans 14 amino acids. CDR1 and CDR2 (germline): MDHEN, SYDVKM. The full variable domain, completed using reference TRBV28 and TRBJ1-1, is DVKVTQSSRYLVKRTGEKVFLECVQDMDHENMFWYRQDPGLGLRLIYFSYDVKMKEKGDIPEGYSVSREKKERFSLILESASTNQTSMYLCASSARQPTTEAFFGQGTRLTVV.